The rows below give T cell receptor beta chains drawn from one sample of a study of vaccination effects on CD4 cells after COVID-19. The table came from immunoSEQ multiplex PCR; TCRdb's copy has only in-frame clones and leaves some out. The sample contains roughly 59,000 clones, around four fifths of which appear only once. Their recognized antigens are unknown. Specimen: CD4+ T cells from PBMCs cultured with HCoV-OC43 spike peptides, collected after COVID-19 vaccination. All receptors come from a human donor who received a COVID-19 vaccine. Each CDR3 is given with its conserved first and last residue. D genes are given only for firm matches. The size field is filled for only some rows; it gives once, few, many or a size class.

D gene	clone size	V gene	J gene	CDR3 protein	CDR3 DNA
-	-	TRBV4-3	TRBJ2-2	CASSQVFVEAGELFF	TGCGCCAGCAGCCAAGTTTTTGTAGAGGCCGGGGAGCTGTTTTTT
TRBD1	few	TRBV12-3/TRBV12-4	TRBJ1-2	CASSPDRGDGYTF	TGTGCCAGCAGCCCGGACAGGGGGGATGGCTACACCTTC
TRBD1	-	TRBV19	TRBJ1-2	CASTERGTADDVYTF	TGTGCCAGTACGGAACGTGGGACAGCTGACGATGTCTACACCTTC
TRBD1	-	TRBV27	TRBJ2-1	CASSPATGQGPNEQFF	TGTGCCAGCAGTCCCGCCACGGGACAGGGTCCCAATGAGCAGTTCTTC
TRBD1	-	TRBV19	TRBJ2-6	CASTRQGNGANVLTF	TGTGCCAGTACCAGACAGGGGAATGGGGCCAACGTCCTGACTTTC
-	-	TRBV29-1	TRBJ1-2	CSVVLENRRYGYTF	TGCAGCGTTGTTCTAGAAAACAGGCGCTATGGCTACACCTTC
TRBD1	-	TRBV11-2	TRBJ1-2	CASSPQGQGPGYTF	TGTGCCAGCAGCCCCCAGGGACAGGGGCCTGGCTACACCTTC
-	-	TRBV5-8	TRBJ1-5	CASSLDGRTSNQPQHF	TGTGCCAGCAGCTTGGATGGGCGAACGAGCAATCAGCCCCAGCATTTT
-	-	TRBV6-5	TRBJ2-1	CASSTWGGRNEQFF	TGTGCCAGCAGTACCTGGGGGGGCCGCAATGAGCAGTTCTTC
-	-	TRBV24-1	TRBJ1-6	CATSDNRVNSPLHF	TGTGCCACCAGTGATAACAGGGTGAATTCACCCCTCCACTTT
TRBD2	-	TRBV2	TRBJ2-1	CASRLGLAGGDNEQFF	TGTGCCAGCAGGTTGGGACTAGCGGGGGGCGACAATGAGCAGTTCTTC
TRBD2	-	TRBV7-2	TRBJ2-1	CASSLEGKAGLSYNEQFF	TGTGCCAGCAGCTTAGAAGGTAAAGCGGGGCTATCCTACAATGAGCAGTTCTTC
-	-	TRBV5-6	TRBJ1-2	CASTKRGGAGADANYGYTF	TGTGCCAGCACCAAACGGGGGGGGGCAGGGGCTGACGCTAACTATGGCTACACCTTC
TRBD2	-	TRBV7-9	TRBJ2-1	CASSSGTSGVGEQFF	TGTGCCAGCAGCTCGGGGACTAGCGGGGTAGGAGAGCAGTTCTTC
TRBD1	-	TRBV27	TRBJ1-6	CASRTDRAGLYSPLHF	TGTGCCAGCAGGACCGACAGGGCTGGACTTTATTCACCCCTCCACTTT
-	once	TRBV7-9	TRBJ1-4	CASSAQTGREKLFF	TGTGCCAGCAGCGCTCAAACAGGCCGAGAAAAACTGTTTTTT
-	-	TRBV6-5	TRBJ2-4	CASRNGGGQGIQYF	TGTGCCAGCAGAAACGGAGGGGGCCAGGGCATTCAGTACTTC
-	-	TRBV7-2	TRBJ1-5	CASSLQINQPQHF	TGTGCCAGCAGCTTACAGATAAATCAGCCCCAGCATTTT
TRBD1	-	TRBV15	TRBJ1-2	CATSRRVPGTGGDYGYTF	TGTGCCACCAGCAGAAGGGTTCCCGGGACAGGGGGCGACTATGGCTACACCTTC
TRBD2	-	TRBV3-1/TRBV3-2	TRBJ2-1	CASSSSGGSSYNEQFF	TGTGCCAGCAGCTCTAGCGGGGGCTCCTCCTACAATGAGCAGTTCTTC